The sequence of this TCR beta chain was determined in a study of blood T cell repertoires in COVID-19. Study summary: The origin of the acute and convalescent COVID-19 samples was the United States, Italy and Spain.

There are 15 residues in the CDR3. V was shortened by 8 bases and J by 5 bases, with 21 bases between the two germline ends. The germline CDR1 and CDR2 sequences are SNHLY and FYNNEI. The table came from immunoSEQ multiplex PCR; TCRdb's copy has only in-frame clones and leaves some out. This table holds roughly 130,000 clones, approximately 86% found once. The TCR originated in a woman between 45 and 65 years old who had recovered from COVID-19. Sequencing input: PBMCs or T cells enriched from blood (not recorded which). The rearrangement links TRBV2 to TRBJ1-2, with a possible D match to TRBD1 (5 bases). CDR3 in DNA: TGTGCCAGCGGGGGGTACCCGGGACGGACATATGGCTACACCTTC. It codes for CASGGYPGRTYGYTF.